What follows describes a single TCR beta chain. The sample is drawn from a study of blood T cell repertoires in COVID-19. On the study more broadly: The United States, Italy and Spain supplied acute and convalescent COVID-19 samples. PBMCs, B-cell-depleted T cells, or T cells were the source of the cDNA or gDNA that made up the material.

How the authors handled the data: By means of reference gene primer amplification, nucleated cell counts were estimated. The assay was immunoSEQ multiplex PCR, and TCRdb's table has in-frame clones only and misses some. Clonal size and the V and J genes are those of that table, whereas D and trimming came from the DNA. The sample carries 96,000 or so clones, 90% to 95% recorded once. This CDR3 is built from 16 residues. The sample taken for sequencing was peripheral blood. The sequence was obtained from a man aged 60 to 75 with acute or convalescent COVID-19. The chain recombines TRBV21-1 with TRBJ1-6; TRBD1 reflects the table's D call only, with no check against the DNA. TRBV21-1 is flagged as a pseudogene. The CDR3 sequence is CASSTKGGIGNSPLHF. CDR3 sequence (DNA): TGTGCCAGCAGCACTAAAGGGGGCATCGGTAATTCACCCCTCCACTTT.